This T cell receptor (beta chain) was recorded in a study of T-cell memory formation after mild COVID-19. V lost 5 bases, J lost 7 bases, and 10 bases stayed unmatched. Germline-derived CDR1 and CDR2 are LGHDT and YNNKEL (reference sequence). The CDR3 is 15 amino acids. Regarding the study as a whole: Shrinking CD4+ clones were chiefly CM and EM; CD8+ ones were chiefly EMRA.

TCRdb re-analysed the 5' RACE reads in MiXCR, keeping a single row per CDR3 protein. Of more than 350,000 distinct CDR3 sequences in the sample, about a sixth were seen once. As for this clonotype: Its cognate antigen is unknown.

The sequenced material came from PBMCs or a T cell subset sorted from them (not recorded which). This clonotype originated in a man aged 18 to 35 who had mild COVID-19 (a few samples of this study predate the infection). Cell type and time point are not known. The rearrangement links TRBV3-1 to TRBJ2-2; 7 positions agree with TRBD1. This chain's CDR3 is CASSKRGQEVGELFF. CDR3 nucleotide sequence: TGTGCCAGCAGCAAGCGCGGACAGGAGGTCGGGGAGCTGTTTTTT.